This T cell receptor (beta chain) was documented in a study of blood T cell repertoires in COVID-19. Looking at the study overall: The origin of the acute and convalescent COVID-19 samples was the United States, Italy and Spain. From T cells, B-cell-depleted T cells, or PBMCs came the material, which was cDNA or gDNA.

Looked up from germline, CDR1 is SEHNR and CDR2 is FQNEAQ (reference sequence). The V end lost 5 bases, the J end lost 8 bases, and 12 bases lay between the germline ends. The CDR3 totals 12 residues. In the authors' workflow: Amplification with reference gene primers provided the estimates of nucleated cell counts. Sequenced by immunoSEQ multiplex PCR; TCRdb stores in-frame clones only, minus some. That table is the source of V, J and clone size, and D and trimming were worked out from the DNA. The data hold 150,000 to 200,000 clones, with about 80% observed a single time. The chain carries TRBV7-9 and TRBJ2-5; a possible D gene is TRBD1 (6 bases). Sample: peripheral blood. The receptor comes from a woman over 75 with acute or convalescent COVID-19. CDR3 sequence (DNA): TGTGCCAGCAGCACCAACAGGGTAACCCAGTACTTC. Residues: CASSTNRVTQYF.